The text below deals with one T cell receptor beta chain. Its antigen is not identified. Authors of the study amplified TCR beta CDR3 regions from RNA transcripts. First-round RT-PCR of the TCR CDR3 relied on the HTBI primer set. A single record per CDR3 protein comes from TCRdb applying MiXCR to the multiplex PCR reads. The repertoire includes fewer than 800,000 distinct CDR3 sequences, 15% to 20% of them detected once, and under 9.5% sits in the top ten. Fresh 10 ml peripheral blood yielded PBMCs. Germline-derived CDR1 and CDR2 are DFQATT and SNEGSKA (reference sequence). This CDR3 contains 13 residues. V was shortened by 6 bases and J by 2 bases, with 14 bases between the two germline ends. The record originates from a study of T cells in Graves' hyperthyroidism and ophthalmopathy. Whole-study results and caveats: Researchers report that a 13 V-J model separated ophthalmopathy from stable hyperthyroidism.

This clonotype was sampled from a man aged 18 to 30 with Graves' hyperthyroidism. The sample was blood. This chain uses TRBV20-1 with TRBJ2-7, with D possibly being TRBD2 (5 bases). The CDR3 loop reads CSARLSVTYEQYF. The CDR3 bases are TGCAGTGCCCGACTATCTGTGACCTACGAGCAGTACTTC.